This is a list of T cell receptor beta chains from one sample in a study of blood T cell repertoires in COVID-19. Clones were read by immunoSEQ multiplex PCR, and TCRdb kept only the in-frame ones, dropping some. The table includes some 38,000 clones, approximately 91% detected once. Sequenced input: peripheral blood. Receptors originate from a man aged 45-65 years with active COVID-19. Both conserved end residues are trimmed from each CDR3. Each record gives: J gene, V gene, CDR3 protein.

>TRBJ2-7|TRBV6-6
ASTLMGRSRPYEQY
>TRBJ2-1|TRBV7-2
ASSSGQGVGEQF
>TRBJ1-3|TRBV7-3
ASSSRGTGDGNTIY
>TRBJ1-2|TRBV19
ASMGQGYGYT
>TRBJ2-3|TRBV2
ASSRGDTQY
>TRBJ2-7|TRBV19
ASRGGKYEQY
>TRBJ2-7|TRBV4-1
ASSRGQPYEQY
>TRBJ1-2|TRBV7-9
ASSSQGGDYGYT
>TRBJ2-3|TRBV3-1/TRBV3-2
ASSQALSGGRTDTQY
>TRBJ2-7|TRBV28
ASKSGDYEQY
>TRBJ2-7|TRBV7-3
ASSGGQGAKYEQY
>TRBJ2-3|TRBV7-9
ASSLLGTSGTDTQY
>TRBJ1-4|TRBV30
AWSVDSLNEKLF
>TRBJ2-7|TRBV7-2
ASSLDVAGGSYEQY
>TRBJ2-7|TRBV6-5
ASTGAAGYEQY
>TRBJ2-1|TRBV10-3
AISGGLAGEEQF
>TRBJ2-7|TRBV10-3
AISQSGQGISEQY
>TRBJ2-3|TRBV5-4
ASSLYGTDTQY
>TRBJ1-1|TRBV7-2
ASSRWETGDTEAF
>TRBJ1-1|TRBV6-6
ASTRGEGRTEAF
>TRBJ2-7|TRBV27
ASSATGTNSGEQY
>TRBJ1-6|TRBV19
ASISRSSYNSPLH
>TRBJ2-7|TRBV5-6
ASSLSSGGFYEQY
>TRBJ1-2|TRBV6-6
ASSPGVVRSQRRWKVGYT
>TRBJ1-2|TRBV6-1
ASSEGDRGHYGYT
>TRBJ2-1|TRBV2
ASSGEVVNEQF
>TRBJ2-7|TRBV7-9
ASSFSREQYEQY
>TRBJ2-5|TRBV18
ASSLRFGQEETQY
>TRBJ2-7|TRBV5-1
ASSGVGGSYEQY
>TRBJ2-3|TRBV28
ASSLPRGTQY
>TRBJ2-7|TRBV7-2
ASSLSGAFYEQY
>TRBJ2-7|TRBV3-1/TRBV3-2
ASSQDWGVVSYEQY
>TRBJ1-5|TRBV6-5
ASSPGQGGQPQH
>TRBJ2-2|TRBV5-4
ASSNARGGTGELF
>TRBJ1-5|TRBV6-1
ASSEDRGNQPQH
>TRBJ1-3|TRBV7-9
AGGDRSSGNTIY
>TRBJ2-7|TRBV5-4
ASSRSGGYSYEQY
>TRBJ2-7|TRBV5-6
ASSTRGILQYEQY
>TRBJ2-6|TRBV3-1/TRBV3-2
ASSQRDSGANVLT
>TRBJ2-4|TRBV9
ASSVNPGSADLAKNIQY
>TRBJ2-5|TRBV6-2/TRBV6-3
ASSYSNTQLSETQY
>TRBJ2-5|TRBV5-4
ASSLPTGDQETQY
>TRBJ2-7|TRBV7-9
ASSLPLTHEQY
>TRBJ1-1|TRBV5-1
ASSVDRTPGDTEAF
>TRBJ2-7|TRBV7-2
ASSLVRAGIPYEQY
>TRBJ2-7|TRBV27
ASSSWTGRNEQY
>TRBJ2-2|TRBV27
ASRRGRNTGELF
>TRBJ2-1|TRBV5-5
ASSLRSSASSYNEQF
>TRBJ1-5|TRBV7-3
ASSPPQDTYSNQPQH
>TRBJ2-3|TRBV5-1
ASSWGQTFTDTQY
>TRBJ1-1|TRBV5-1
ASSLGGGRNTEAF